Listed below are T cell receptor beta chains from one sample, sequenced in a study of blood T cell repertoires in COVID-19. Profiled with immunoSEQ multiplex PCR; TCRdb holds only in-frame clones, not every one. This sample has more than 150,000 clones; almost 80% occur once, and the top ten carry about 25%. The sample consisted of peripheral blood. Every receptor here comes from a woman in her 70s with acute or convalescent COVID-19. Both conserved end residues are part of each CDR3.

CDR3	J	V
CASSLMDSSNSPLHF	TRBJ1-6	TRBV7-9
CASSLETGRPYEQYF	TRBJ2-7	TRBV5-1
CASSDSRERDEQFF	TRBJ2-1	TRBV6-4
CASSQPRTSGNNEQFF	TRBJ2-1	TRBV4-2
CASSLGIGAQPQHF	TRBJ1-5	TRBV7-8
CASSIRLDTGEQYF	TRBJ2-7	TRBV19
CASSFDRGPPDSPLHF	TRBJ1-6	TRBV5-1
CASSLAGQRTYEQYF	TRBJ2-7	TRBV11-2
CSVDRGPTEAFF	TRBJ1-1	TRBV29-1
CASSHRLENTEAFF	TRBJ1-1	TRBV3-1/TRBV3-2
CASSAQGADTQYF	TRBJ2-3	TRBV19
CASSRRRGLGISPGTGELFF	TRBJ2-2	TRBV7-8
CSVASGSSHYEQYF	TRBJ2-7	TRBV29-1
CSVPLAGNEQFF	TRBJ2-1	TRBV29-1
CASSSSGGRRTDTQYF	TRBJ2-3	TRBV7-3
CASSYSLPGNTGELFF	TRBJ2-2	TRBV6-5
CASSPRQGNTGELFF	TRBJ2-2	TRBV18
CAISEQAGGGTDTQYF	TRBJ2-3	TRBV10-3
CASSLGTDLGIGYGYTF	TRBJ1-2	TRBV5-1
CASSLGTSGSYNEQFF	TRBJ2-1	TRBV7-3
CASSPGTGTMNTEAFF	TRBJ1-1	TRBV7-2
CASSPDRGNEKLFF	TRBJ1-4	TRBV18
CASSLRTGLLGANVLTF	TRBJ2-6	TRBV7-3
CASSEPAGISPLHF	TRBJ1-6	TRBV6-1
CASSLEPSGEQFF	TRBJ2-1	TRBV5-6
CSASGGTSSYNEQFF	TRBJ2-1	TRBV20-1
CASRVDRGEQYF	TRBJ2-7	TRBV5-1
CASSHQYLAGGSNIQYF	TRBJ2-4	TRBV3-1/TRBV3-2
CASSAGLADSYNEQFF	TRBJ2-1	TRBV7-9
CASSQDFTVNQPQHF	TRBJ1-5	TRBV4-1
CASSYGLAGGRRNEQFF	TRBJ2-1	TRBV11-2
CASSREGVSETQYF	TRBJ2-5	TRBV5-1
CASSQTRVTEAFF	TRBJ1-1	TRBV3-1/TRBV3-2
CASSHRGDEQFF	TRBJ2-1	TRBV4-2
CASSDWRLDTQYF	TRBJ2-3	TRBV6-1